Listed below are T cell receptor beta chains from one sample, sequenced in a study of shared clonotypes between healthy human individuals. Method: immunoSEQ multiplex PCR; TCRdb's copy keeps in-frame clones and lacks some. The sample has about 980,000 clones; over 60% are singletons. Sequenced material: memory CD4+ T cells sorted from blood. The receptors shown here come from a man younger than 35 in good health. Each CDR3 is given with its conserved first and last residue. Fields, in order: D gene, V gene, J gene, clone size, CDR3 DNA, CDR3 protein. D genes are given only for firm matches. The size entry is marked missing in some rows and otherwise reads once, few, many or a size class.

D: TRBD1
V: TRBV7-9
J: TRBJ2-2
size: -
DNA: TGTGCCAGCAGCCGTATCACAGGGGCCAACACCGGGGAGCTGTTTTTT
CDR3: CASSRITGANTGELFF

D: TRBD2
V: TRBV5-5
J: TRBJ2-3
size: -
DNA: TGTGCCAGCAGCTGGATGACTAGCGCAGATACGCAGTATTTT
CDR3: CASSWMTSADTQYF

D: -
V: TRBV11-2
J: TRBJ1-1
size: -
DNA: TGTGCCAGCAGCTTAGGGTCAGGACTCACTGAAGCTTTCTTT
CDR3: CASSLGSGLTEAFF

D: TRBD1
V: TRBV30
J: TRBJ2-7
size: -
DNA: TGTGCCTGGAGCCCCGGGACAGGGTTCTACGAGCAGTACTTC
CDR3: CAWSPGTGFYEQYF

D: -
V: TRBV5-1
J: TRBJ1-6
size: -
DNA: TGCGCCAGCAGCTTGGAAGGGCCTAATTCACCCCTCCACTTT
CDR3: CASSLEGPNSPLHF

D: -
V: TRBV7-8
J: TRBJ2-1
size: -
DNA: TGTGCCAGCAGACCTGCCTGGGCCGGAGAGCAGTTCTTC
CDR3: CASRPAWAGEQFF

D: TRBD1
V: TRBV10-3
J: TRBJ1-1
size: once
DNA: TGTGCCATCAGTGAGTCCAGGGGGTTAGGGACTGAAGCTTTCTTT
CDR3: CAISESRGLGTEAFF

D: TRBD1
V: TRBV20-1
J: TRBJ1-1
size: -
DNA: TGCAGGCCAGGGGGTCGAGCTTTCTTT
CDR3: CRPGGRAFF

D: TRBD1
V: TRBV27
J: TRBJ1-2
size: -
DNA: TGTGCCAGCACCCCAAGTAGGGGGCGCGGCTACACCTTC
CDR3: CASTPSRGRGYTF

D: -
V: TRBV10-3
J: TRBJ2-1
size: -
DNA: TGTGCCATCAGTGAGTCAGGTTCTAGCTCCTACAATGAGCAGTTCTTC
CDR3: CAISESGSSSYNEQFF

D: TRBD1
V: TRBV28
J: TRBJ2-3
size: -
DNA: TGTGCCAGCAGTTTCGGTACAGGGGGCCACACAGATACGCAGTATTTT
CDR3: CASSFGTGGHTDTQYF

D: -
V: TRBV5-1
J: TRBJ2-2
size: -
DNA: TGCGCCAGCAGCTTGGTGGGGGACCCGAACACCGGGGAGCTGTTTTTT
CDR3: CASSLVGDPNTGELFF

D: -
V: TRBV5-1
J: TRBJ1-1
size: -
DNA: TGCGCCAGCAGCCCTACTTGGGGGTGGAACACTGAAGCTTTCTTT
CDR3: CASSPTWGWNTEAFF

D: -
V: TRBV7-2
J: TRBJ1-1
size: -
DNA: TGTGCCAGCAGCTTAACAGGCAGGCCAATGAACACTGAAGCTTTCTTT
CDR3: CASSLTGRPMNTEAFF

D: -
V: TRBV7-6
J: TRBJ1-6
size: -
DNA: TGTGCCAGATACAGGGAAGGAGGGTCACCCCTCCACTTT
CDR3: CARYREGGSPLHF

D: -
V: TRBV10-2
J: TRBJ1-5
size: -
DNA: TGCGCCAGCAGCGACATGCTCAATCAGCCCCAGCATTTT
CDR3: CASSDMLNQPQHF

D: TRBD1
V: TRBV5-1
J: TRBJ1-6
size: few
DNA: TGCGCCAGCAGCCTCCGGGACAGTAATTCACCCCTCCACTTT
CDR3: CASSLRDSNSPLHF

D: TRBD2
V: TRBV6-4
J: TRBJ2-1
size: -
DNA: TGTGCCAGCAGTGACTCCGCGGGAGGGTACAATGAGCAGTTCTTC
CDR3: CASSDSAGGYNEQFF

D: -
V: TRBV5-1
J: TRBJ1-1
size: -
DNA: TGCGCCAGCAGCTTTTTTATGAACACTGAAGCTTTCTTT
CDR3: CASSFFMNTEAFF

D: -
V: TRBV19
J: TRBJ1-1
size: -
DNA: TGTGCCAGTAGTACCAGTAAGTCGGGGAGCACTGAAGCTTTCTTT
CDR3: CASSTSKSGSTEAFF

D: -
V: TRBV7-2
J: TRBJ2-1
size: -
DNA: TGTGCCAGCAGCGTCCAGGCGAATGAGCAGTTCTTC
CDR3: CASSVQANEQFF

D: -
V: TRBV9
J: TRBJ1-3
size: -
DNA: TGTGCCAGCAGCCCCGACCGGGACACCATATATTTT
CDR3: CASSPDRDTIYF

D: -
V: TRBV7-8
J: TRBJ1-1
size: few
DNA: TGTGCCAGCAGCCCAGGGAGGAGAGCTTTCTTT
CDR3: CASSPGRRAFF

D: -
V: TRBV11-2
J: TRBJ1-2
size: -
DNA: TGTGCCAGCAGCTCCCCAAAGGGGGGCCTCGATGGCTACACCTTC
CDR3: CASSSPKGGLDGYTF

D: -
V: TRBV6-5
J: TRBJ2-7
size: -
DNA: TGTGCCAGCAGTCTTGGGTACGAGCAGTACTTC
CDR3: CASSLGYEQYF